The rows below give T cell receptor beta chains drawn from one sample of a study of a mutant IDH1 vaccine in newly diagnosed glioma. Profiled with immunoSEQ multiplex PCR; TCRdb holds only in-frame clones, not every one. The sample carries around 94,000 clones, around nine tenths recorded once. For these receptors, no antigen is known. Sample: PBMCs, taken from a glioma patient whose treatment included an IDH1 peptide vaccine. All receptors derive from a woman in her fifties or sixties with glioma. CDR3s include the opening cysteine and the closing phenylalanine or tryptophan. A D gene is named only where the DNA matches it firmly. Clone size is not always given. Where it is, it says once, few, many or a class for expanded clones.

J | V | size | D | DNA | CDR3
TRBJ1-5 | TRBV2 | once | TRBD1 | TGTGCCAACGCAGGGGGTTCGGATCAGCCCCAGCATTTT | CANAGGSDQPQHF
TRBJ1-5 | TRBV21-1 | NA | NA | TGTGCCAGCAGCCGTACCCGGGCCAAGGAACAGCCCCAGCATTTT | CASSRTRAKEQPQHF
TRBJ2-3 | TRBV5-6 | once | TRBD2 | TGTGCCAGCAGCTCGATGGGACTAGCTAGCACAGATACGCAGTATTTT | CASSSMGLASTDTQYF
TRBJ1-1 | TRBV6-5 | NA | NA | TGTGCCAGCAGCCTAGGGACCCGCACTGAAGCTTTCTTT | CASSLGTRTEAFF
TRBJ1-1 | TRBV5-1 | NA | NA | TGCGCCAGCGCCCATGGGGGGGGCACTGAAGCTTTCTTT | CASAHGGGTEAFF
TRBJ2-7 | TRBV9 | NA | NA | TGTGCCAGCAGCGTAGGAGGGACCGAGCAGTACTTC | CASSVGGTEQYF
TRBJ2-5 | TRBV6-6 | NA | TRBD1 | TGTGCCAGCAGAGACCTACAGGGGGCAAAGACCCAGTACTTC | CASRDLQGAKTQYF
TRBJ1-5 | TRBV5-1 | NA | TRBD1 | TGCGCCAGCAGCCCTGGACAGGGGCATCAGCCCCAGCATTTT | CASSPGQGHQPQHF
TRBJ1-1 | TRBV30 | NA | NA | TGTGCCTGGAGGAAGAGTTTTTCGAACACTGAAGCTTTCTTT | CAWRKSFSNTEAFF
TRBJ1-1 | TRBV16 | NA | NA | TGTGCCAGCAGCCAATTTCAAGGGGCTGGCACTGAAGCTTTCTTT | CASSQFQGAGTEAFF
TRBJ2-5 | TRBV7-2 | NA | TRBD1 | TGTGCCAGCAGCTTAGCCCCCCCCGGGACAGGGGAACAAGAGACCCAGTACTTC | CASSLAPPGTGEQETQYF
TRBJ2-1 | TRBV10-2 | NA | TRBD2 | TGCGCCAGCACTTCGGCGAGGACTAGCGGCTACAATGAGCAGTTCTTC | CASTSARTSGYNEQFF
TRBJ1-1 | TRBV5-6 | once | TRBD1 | TGTGCCAGCAGCGACAGGGGCATGAACACTGAAGCTTTCTTT | CASSDRGMNTEAFF
TRBJ2-1 | TRBV28 | NA | TRBD2 | TGTGCCAGCAGTTTCCCGACTAGCGGGAGAGAGTCCTACAATGAGCAGTTCTTC | CASSFPTSGRESYNEQFF
TRBJ2-1 | TRBV19 | NA | NA | TGTGCCAGTCGTAAGTCGTATTATGAGCAGTTCTTC | CASRKSYYEQFF
TRBJ1-5 | TRBV10-3 | NA | NA | TGTGCCATCAGTGAACCCGGGACCAATCAGCCCCAGCATTTT | CAISEPGTNQPQHF
TRBJ2-7 | TRBV9 | NA | TRBD1 | TGTGCCAGCAGCCCAGGACAGGGGATCAACGAGCAGTACTTC | CASSPGQGINEQYF
TRBJ1-2 | TRBV6-6 | NA | NA | TGTGCCAGCAGTTACTCGGCCCCGACAGTCTACTATGGCTACACCTTC | CASSYSAPTVYYGYTF
TRBJ2-1 | TRBV7-8 | NA | TRBD2 | TGTGCCAGCAGCTCCGAAGCGGGGCACTCCTACAATGAGCAGTTCTTC | CASSSEAGHSYNEQFF
TRBJ2-5 | TRBV7-2 | once | NA | TGTGCCAGCAGGCTTGCAGAGACCCAGTACTTC | CASRLAETQYF
TRBJ2-5 | TRBV7-3 | NA | NA | TGTGCCAGCAGCTTAGGGTGGGAGGAGACCCAGTACTTC | CASSLGWEETQYF
TRBJ1-4 | TRBV4-1 | NA | NA | TGCGCCAGCAGCCAAGTCGGAGCAACTAATGAAAAACTGTTTTTT | CASSQVGATNEKLFF
TRBJ2-1 | TRBV5-1 | NA | TRBD1 | TGCGCCAGCAGCCTTCGACAGGGAAACAATGAGCAGTTCTTC | CASSLRQGNNEQFF
TRBJ1-1 | TRBV7-2 | NA | NA | TGTGCCAGCAGCGGATCAGGAGGTCGGACTGAAGCTTTCTTT | CASSGSGGRTEAFF
TRBJ1-4 | TRBV6-5 | NA | NA | TGTGCCAGCAGTACCGGGTTCCTATCGGAAAAACTGTTTTTT | CASSTGFLSEKLFF
TRBJ1-4 | TRBV7-9 | few | NA | TGTGCCAGCAGACCCAACTCGAGGAGTCGGGAGGGTGAAAAACTGTTTTTT | CASRPNSRSREGEKLFF
TRBJ1-6 | TRBV21-1 | few | NA | TGTGCCAGCAGCAAAGATGAGGAGAGCTCCTATAATTCACCCCTCCACTTT | CASSKDEESSYNSPLHF
TRBJ2-7 | TRBV5-1 | NA | NA | TGCGCCAGCAGCCCCCAACGCTACGAGCAGTACTTC | CASSPQRYEQYF
TRBJ2-1 | TRBV9 | NA | NA | TGTGCCAGCAGCGTAGAGGACAGCAGTTACAATGAGCAGTTCTTC | CASSVEDSSYNEQFF
TRBJ2-7 | TRBV5-1 | once | NA | TGCGCCAGCAGCTCGTTCTACGAGCAGTACTTC | CASSSFYEQYF
TRBJ1-2 | TRBV9 | NA | NA | TGTGCCTGTGCCCCAGGGCAGGAAAACTATGGCTACACCTTC | CACAPGQENYGYTF
TRBJ1-5 | TRBV4-1 | NA | NA | TGCGCCAGCAGCCAAGACAGCTATAGCAATCAGCCCCAGCATTTT | CASSQDSYSNQPQHF
TRBJ2-7 | TRBV27 | NA | NA | TGTGCCAGCCGAGGCTACAACTACGAGCAGTACTTC | CASRGYNYEQYF
TRBJ1-6 | TRBV10-3 | NA | TRBD1 | TGTGCCATCAAACTCGACGGCCACGGGACAGGGGTTTCACCCCTCCACTTT | CAIKLDGHGTGVSPLHF